This T cell receptor (beta chain) was observed in a study of T cell repertoires in cytomegalovirus infection. This clonotype was seen more than once but under ten times. Its antigen remains unknown. Broader study findings: The response measured ex vivo was dominated by TCR beta clonotypes (HLA-C-restricted and CMV-specific).

Each CDR3 protein gets one entry after TCRdb re-called the reads with MiXCR. The sample comprises 350,000 to 450,000 distinct CDR3 sequences, 15% to 20% of which are singletons, and approximately 10% rests with the top ten. Losses at the gene ends were 1 base for V and 3 bases for J; bases not matched to a gene: 6. CDR1 is LGHDT, CDR2 YNNKEL, per germline (reference sequence). The CDR3 is made up of 16 amino acids. Sequencing used PBMCs. This chain connects TRBV3-1 to TRBJ2-3, with 8 bases that match TRBD2. This receptor was identified in a human donor in good health (CMV status not recorded). Some clones in this sample may be carry-over from other donors' samples. CDR3 loop: CASSQVAGGGTDTQYF. As DNA, the CDR3 is TGTGCCAGCAGCCAAGTGGCCGGGGGGGGGACAGATACGCAGTATTTT.